One sample yielded the 8 T cell receptor beta chains listed below, sequenced in a study of post-analysis software for immune sequencing data. Regarding the study as a whole: Higher frequency in patients than in controls was seen for about five TRBV segments, with TRBV5-6, TRBV5-1 and TRBV20-1 among them.

No cognate antigen is known for these TCRs. Sequencing libraries made from TCR beta cDNA carried unique molecular identifiers. A single record per CDR3 protein comes from TCRdb applying MiXCR to the PCR reads. The sample consists of approximately 570,000 distinct CDR3 sequences, 44% of them appearing once. Sequenced: blood. The receptors derive from a girl under 18 with multiple sclerosis.

The J gene is TRBJ1-1, the V gene TRBV7-9; a possible D gene is TRBD1 (5 bases). V was shortened by 5 bases and J by 1 base, with 11 bases between the two germline ends. Germline V gene sequence: CDR1 SEHNR, CDR2 FQNEAQ (reference sequence). This CDR3 comprises 14 residues. The chain's CDR3 is CASSNPGTNTEAFF. CDR3 bases: TGTGCCAGCAGCAACCCGGGGACGAACACTGAAGCTTTCTTT.

The chain employs TRBV20-1 and TRBJ1-6; 8 nucleotides align to TRBD1. This CDR3 is 14 amino acids long. CDR1 is DFQATT, CDR2 SNEGSKA, per germline (reference sequence). Trimming took 6 bases from V and 4 from J; bases not matched to a gene: 5. The CDR3 region is CSAYGQGYNSPLHF. CDR3 in DNA: TGCAGTGCCTACGGACAGGGTTATAATTCACCCCTCCACTTT.

This chain connects TRBV20-1 to TRBJ1-1; the D is unclear. The V end was cut by 0 bases, the J end by 2 bases, with 10 bases between. The CDR3 loop spans 14 amino acids. The germline CDR1 and CDR2 sequences are DFQATT and SNEGSKA (reference sequence). The CDR3 spells CSARDPGRNTEAFF. The CDR3 nucleotides are TGCAGTGCTAGAGATCCGGGCCGTAACACTGAAGCTTTCTTT.

The chain is built from TRBV29-1 and TRBJ2-1; D is perhaps TRBD2 (5 bases). Trimming cost V 2 bases and J 7 bases, with 21 bases left between them. Germline assignment: CDR1 SQVTM and CDR2 ANQGSEA. The CDR3 spans 16 residues. For the CDR3, the DNA is TGCAGCGTTGAACTGTACTCGGCGGAGCGAGGGAATGAGCAGTTCTTC. Its translation: CSVELYSAERGNEQFF.

V gene TRBV2 combines with J gene TRBJ2-5; the match to TRBD1 covers 12 bases. The germline V gene has CDR1 SNHLY and CDR2 FYNNEI. The trim removed 8 bases at V and 4 bases at J, leaving 8 bases unmatched. The CDR3 has 15 residues. CDR3 region: CASSVGTGGGETQYF. The CDR3 DNA reads TGTGCCAGCTCGGTCGGGACAGGGGGCGGAGAGACCCAGTACTTC.

This clonotype is a singleton in its sample. Just one base apart from a much larger clone, this may be a read error. This chain uses TRBV5-1 with TRBJ2-1; TRBD1 agrees at 7 bases. Germline V gives CDR1 SGHRS, CDR2 YFSETQ. This CDR3 has 13 residues. CDR3 residues: CASSFQGGNERFF. The CDR3 coding sequence is TGCGCCAGCAGCTTTCAAGGGGGCAATGAGCGGTTCTTC.

The rearrangement links TRBV29-1 to TRBJ1-1; D is ambiguous. The CDR3 contains 15 residues. V lost 7 bases to trimming and J lost 3 bases, with 21 bases between them. Germline V gene data show CDR1 as SQVTM and CDR2 as ANQGSEA. Written as DNA, the CDR3 is TGCAGCGCTTGGGGTCCCATAGAAGAGGACACTGAAGCTTTCTTT. Its protein product is CSAWGPIEEDTEAFF. The whole variable domain, filled in from reference TRBV29-1 and TRBJ1-1, reads SAVISQKPSRDICQRGTSLTIQCQVDSQVTMMFWYRQQPGQSLTLIATANQGSEATYESGFVIDKFPISRPNLTFSTLTVSNMSPEDSSIYLCSAWGPIEEDTEAFFGQGTRLTVV.

The chain carries TRBV7-9 and TRBJ2-1; tentative D call: TRBD2 (6 bases). This CDR3 is built from 12 residues. Trimming took off 9 bases at V and 5 bases at J, with 11 bases between the two ends. Germline V gene lookup returns CDR1 SEHNR and CDR2 FQNEAQ (reference sequence). This chain's CDR3 is CARGGEHNEQFF. DNA of the CDR3: TGTGCCAGGGGGGGAGAACACAATGAGCAGTTCTTC. Combining the CDR3 with reference TRBV7-9 and TRBJ2-1 gives the whole variable domain DTGVSQNPRHKITKRGQNVTFRCDPISEHNRLYWYRQTLGQGPEFLTYFQNEAQLEKSRLLSDRFSAERPKGSFSTLEIQRTEQGDSAMYLCARGGEHNEQFFGPGTRLTVL.